What follows describes a single T cell receptor (beta chain). The target antigen is unknown. Unique molecular identifiers were used in preparing the TCRbeta library. MiXCR, run by TCRdb on the PCR reads, gives a single entry per CDR3 protein. The sample has 780,000 or so distinct CDR3 sequences; around 15% are singletons. This sample was taken from a study of T-cell reconstitution after alpha-beta-depleted transplantation in children. Overall study results and limits: Alpha-beta T cells about two months after transplant reportedly derived from several hundred expanded graft clones. The high TCRbeta diversity at day 60 in some patients came from surviving recipient T cells and thymic progenitors. T-cell counts and diversity at one year following transplant were attributed mainly to newly produced T cells.

V was pared by 5 bases and J by 0 bases, with 8 bases between. CDR3 length: 15 amino acids. In germline, CDR1 is MDHEN, CDR2 SYDVKM. The TCR was taken from a male patient aged 10 to 17 who had a stem cell transplant for acute lymphoblastic leukemia, so the T cells may come from the graft donor. Material: PBMCs, mostly from graft donor cells, obtained 360 days after TCRalphabeta/CD19-depleted stem cell transplant. The chain employs TRBV28 and TRBJ2-6; no firm D call. CDR3 nucleotides: TGTGCCAGCAGTCCCTCTAGCTCTGGGGCCAACGTCCTGACTTTC. It codes for CASSPSSSGANVLTF.